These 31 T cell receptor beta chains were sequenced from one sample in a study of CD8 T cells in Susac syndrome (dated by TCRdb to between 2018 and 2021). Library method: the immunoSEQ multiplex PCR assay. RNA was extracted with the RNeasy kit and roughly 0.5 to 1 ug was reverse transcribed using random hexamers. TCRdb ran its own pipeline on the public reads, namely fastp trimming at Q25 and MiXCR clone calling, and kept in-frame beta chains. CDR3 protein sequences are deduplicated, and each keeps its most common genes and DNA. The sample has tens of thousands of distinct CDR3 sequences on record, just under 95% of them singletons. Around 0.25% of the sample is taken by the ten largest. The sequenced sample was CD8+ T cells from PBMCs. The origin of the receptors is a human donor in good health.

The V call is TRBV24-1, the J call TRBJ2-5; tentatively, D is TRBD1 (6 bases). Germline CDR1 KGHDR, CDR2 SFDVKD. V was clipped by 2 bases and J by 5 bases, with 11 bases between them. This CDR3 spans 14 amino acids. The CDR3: CATSDSGQRETQYF. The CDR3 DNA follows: TGTGCCACCAGTGATTCCGGACAGAGGGAGACCCAGTACTTC.

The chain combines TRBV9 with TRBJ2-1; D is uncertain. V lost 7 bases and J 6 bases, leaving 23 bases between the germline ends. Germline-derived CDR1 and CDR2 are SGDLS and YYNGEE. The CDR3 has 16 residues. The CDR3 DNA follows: TGTGCCAGCGCCCCATCTGGGCCAGCCCTCCTCAATGAGCAGTTCTTC. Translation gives CASAPSGPALLNEQFF.

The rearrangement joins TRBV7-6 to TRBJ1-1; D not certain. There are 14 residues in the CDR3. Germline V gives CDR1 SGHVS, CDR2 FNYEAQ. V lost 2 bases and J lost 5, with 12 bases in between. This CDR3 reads CASSLLGRETEAFF. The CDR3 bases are TGTGCCAGCAGCTTACTAGGGCGGGAAACTGAAGCTTTCTTT.

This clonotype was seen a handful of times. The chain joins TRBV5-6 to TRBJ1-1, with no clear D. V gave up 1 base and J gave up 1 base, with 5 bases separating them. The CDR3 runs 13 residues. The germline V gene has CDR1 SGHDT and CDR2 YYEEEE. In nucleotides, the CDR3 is TGTGCCAGCAGCTTGTCCCCGAACACTGAAGCTTTCTTT. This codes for CASSLSPNTEAFF.

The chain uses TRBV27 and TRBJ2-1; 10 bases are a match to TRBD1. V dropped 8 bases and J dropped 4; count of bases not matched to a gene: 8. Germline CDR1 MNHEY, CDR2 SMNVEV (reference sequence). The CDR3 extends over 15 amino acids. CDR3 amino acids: CASGSGTGAYNEQFF. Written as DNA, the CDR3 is TGTGCCAGCGGATCCGGGACAGGGGCGTACAATGAGCAGTTCTTC.

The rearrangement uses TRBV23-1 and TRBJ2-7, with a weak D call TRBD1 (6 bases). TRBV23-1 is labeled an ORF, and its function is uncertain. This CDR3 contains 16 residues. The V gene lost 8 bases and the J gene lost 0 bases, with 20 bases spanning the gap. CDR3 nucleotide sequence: TGCGCCAGCGGTCCCCAGGGGACCGAGAACTCCTACGAGCAGTACTTC. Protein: CASGPQGTENSYEQYF.

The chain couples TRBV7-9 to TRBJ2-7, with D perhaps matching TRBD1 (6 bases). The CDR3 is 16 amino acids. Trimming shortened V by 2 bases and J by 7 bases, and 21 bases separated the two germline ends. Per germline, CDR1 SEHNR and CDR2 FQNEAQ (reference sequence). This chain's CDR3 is CASSLYSGAPRGEQYV. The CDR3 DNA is TGTGCCAGCAGCTTATACTCAGGGGCCCCCAGGGGAGAGCAGTACGTC.

The CDR3 reads CASSLSLGENEQFF. DNA of the CDR3: TGTGCCAGCAGTTTGAGTTTGGGGGAGAATGAGCAGTTCTTC. The V and J genes are TRBV12-3 or TRBV12-4 and TRBJ2-1; the D call may be TRBD1 or TRBD2 (5 bases each). Trimming removed 3 bases at V and 7 bases at J, with 13 bases between. CDR3 size: 14 residues.

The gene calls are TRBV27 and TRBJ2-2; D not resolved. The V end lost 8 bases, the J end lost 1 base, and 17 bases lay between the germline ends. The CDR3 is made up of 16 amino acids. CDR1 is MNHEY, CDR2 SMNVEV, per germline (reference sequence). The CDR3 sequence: CASVPLEDLNTGELFF. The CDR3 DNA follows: TGTGCCAGCGTTCCTCTAGAGGATTTGAACACCGGGGAGCTGTTTTTT.

CDR3 in DNA: TGTGCCAGCAGTTGGCTAGCGGGAGGCCCCTACTTAACCCAGTACTTC. Translation gives CASSWLAGGPYLTQYF. This chain connects TRBV28 to TRBJ2-5, with TRBD2 matching 11 bases. The CDR3 runs to 16 residues. Looked up from germline, CDR1 is MDHEN and CDR2 is SYDVKM. V lost 4 bases to trimming and J lost 8 bases; unmatched junction nucleotides: 12.

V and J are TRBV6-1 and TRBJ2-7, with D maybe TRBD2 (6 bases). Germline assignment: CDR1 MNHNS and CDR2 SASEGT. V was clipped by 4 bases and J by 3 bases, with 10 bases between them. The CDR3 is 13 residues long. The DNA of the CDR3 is TGTGCCAGCAGTGGGGGAGGACTCTACGAGCAGTACTTC. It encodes CASSGGGLYEQYF.

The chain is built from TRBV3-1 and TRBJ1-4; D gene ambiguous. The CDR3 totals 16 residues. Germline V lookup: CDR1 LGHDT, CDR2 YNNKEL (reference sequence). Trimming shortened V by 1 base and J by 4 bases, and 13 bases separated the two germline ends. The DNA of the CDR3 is TGTGCCAGCAGCCAAGTTGGACGGCAGCGTAATGAAAAACTGTTTTTT. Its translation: CASSQVGRQRNEKLFF.

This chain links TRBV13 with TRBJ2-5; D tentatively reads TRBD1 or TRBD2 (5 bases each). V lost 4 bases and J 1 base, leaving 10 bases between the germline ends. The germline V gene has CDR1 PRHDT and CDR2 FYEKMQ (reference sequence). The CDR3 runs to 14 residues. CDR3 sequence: CASSSPGPQETQYF. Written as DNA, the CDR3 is TGTGCCAGCAGCTCGCCGGGACCCCAAGAGACCCAGTACTTC.

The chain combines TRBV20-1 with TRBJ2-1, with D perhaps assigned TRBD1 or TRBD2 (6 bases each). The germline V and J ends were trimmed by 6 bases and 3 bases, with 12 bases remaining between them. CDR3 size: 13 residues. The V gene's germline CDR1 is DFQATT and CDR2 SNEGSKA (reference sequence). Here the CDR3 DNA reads TGCAGTGCCCCCAAGGGGGGCTACAATGAGCAGTTCTTC. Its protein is CSAPKGGYNEQFF.

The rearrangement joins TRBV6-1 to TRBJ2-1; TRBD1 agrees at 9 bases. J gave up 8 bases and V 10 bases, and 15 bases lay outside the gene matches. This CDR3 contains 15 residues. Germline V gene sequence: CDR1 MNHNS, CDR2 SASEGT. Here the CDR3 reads CAIPSGDRVFDEQFF. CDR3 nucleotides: TGTGCCATCCCGTCGGGGGACAGGGTTTTTGATGAGCAGTTCTTC.

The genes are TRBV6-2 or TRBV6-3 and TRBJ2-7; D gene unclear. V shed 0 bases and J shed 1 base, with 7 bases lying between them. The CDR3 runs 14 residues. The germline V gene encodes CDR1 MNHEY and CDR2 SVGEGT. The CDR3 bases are TGTGCCAGCAGTTACTCGATGGCATCCTACGAGCAGTACTTC. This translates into CASSYSMASYEQYF.

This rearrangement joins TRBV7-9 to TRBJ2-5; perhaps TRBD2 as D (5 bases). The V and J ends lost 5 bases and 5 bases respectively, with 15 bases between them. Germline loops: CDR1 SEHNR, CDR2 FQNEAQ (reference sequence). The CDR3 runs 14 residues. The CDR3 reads CASSIPGSGETQYF. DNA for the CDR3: TGTGCCAGCAGCATCCCGGGCAGCGGTGAGACCCAGTACTTC.

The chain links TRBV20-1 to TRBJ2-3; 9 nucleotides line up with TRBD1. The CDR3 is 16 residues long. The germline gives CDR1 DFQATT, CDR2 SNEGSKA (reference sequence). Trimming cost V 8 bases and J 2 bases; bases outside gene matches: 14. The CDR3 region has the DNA TGCAGTCAATACGACAGGGGGAGGGTAACCACAGATACGCAGTATTTT. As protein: CSQYDRGRVTTDTQYF.

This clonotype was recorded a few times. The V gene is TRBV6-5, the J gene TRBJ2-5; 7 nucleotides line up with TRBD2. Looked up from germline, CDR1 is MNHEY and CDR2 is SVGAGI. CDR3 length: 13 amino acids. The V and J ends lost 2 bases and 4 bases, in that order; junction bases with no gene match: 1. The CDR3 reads CASSYGRVETQYF. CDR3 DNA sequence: TGTGCCAGCAGTTACGGGAGGGTAGAGACCCAGTACTTC.

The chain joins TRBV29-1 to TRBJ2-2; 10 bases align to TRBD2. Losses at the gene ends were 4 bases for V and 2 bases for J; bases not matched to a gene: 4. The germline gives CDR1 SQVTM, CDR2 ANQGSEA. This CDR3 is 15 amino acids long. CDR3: CSVASSGGNTGELFF. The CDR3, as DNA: TGCAGCGTTGCCTCTAGCGGGGGAAACACCGGGGAGCTGTTTTTT.

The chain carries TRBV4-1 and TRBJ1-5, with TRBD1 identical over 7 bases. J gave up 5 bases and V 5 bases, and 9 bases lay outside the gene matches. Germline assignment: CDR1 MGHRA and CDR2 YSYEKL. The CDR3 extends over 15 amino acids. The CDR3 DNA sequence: TGCGCCAGCAGCACCCGGGACAGCGGATATCAGCCCCAGCATTTT. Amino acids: CASSTRDSGYQPQHF.

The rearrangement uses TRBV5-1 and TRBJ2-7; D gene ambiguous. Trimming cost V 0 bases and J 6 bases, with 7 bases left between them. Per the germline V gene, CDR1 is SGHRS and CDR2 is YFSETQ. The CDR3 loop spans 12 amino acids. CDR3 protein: CASSLVNSEQYF. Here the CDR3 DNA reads TGCGCCAGCAGCTTGGTAAACTCCGAGCAGTACTTC.

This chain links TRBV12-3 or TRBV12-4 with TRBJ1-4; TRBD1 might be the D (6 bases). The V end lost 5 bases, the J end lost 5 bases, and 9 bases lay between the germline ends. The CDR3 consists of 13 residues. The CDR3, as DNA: TGTGCCAGCAGTCCACAGGGCAATGAAAAACTGTTTTTT. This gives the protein CASSPQGNEKLFF.

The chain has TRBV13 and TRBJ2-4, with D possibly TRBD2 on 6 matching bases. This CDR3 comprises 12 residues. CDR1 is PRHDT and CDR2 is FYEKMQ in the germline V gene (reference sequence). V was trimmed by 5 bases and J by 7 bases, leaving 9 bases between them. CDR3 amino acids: CASSAGSNIQYF. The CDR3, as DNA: TGTGCCAGCAGCGCGGGAAGTAACATTCAGTACTTC.

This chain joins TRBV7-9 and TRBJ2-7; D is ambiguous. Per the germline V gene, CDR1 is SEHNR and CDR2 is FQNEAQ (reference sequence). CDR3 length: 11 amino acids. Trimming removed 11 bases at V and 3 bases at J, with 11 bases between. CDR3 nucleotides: TGTGCCTACCCGTGGGGCTACGAGCAGTACTTC. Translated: CAYPWGYEQYF.

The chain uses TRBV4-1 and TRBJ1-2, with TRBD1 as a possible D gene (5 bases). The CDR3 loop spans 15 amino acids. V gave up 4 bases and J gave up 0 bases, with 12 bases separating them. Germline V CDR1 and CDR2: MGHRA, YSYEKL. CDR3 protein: CASSPFGGTNYGYTF. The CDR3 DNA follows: TGCGCCAGCAGCCCCTTCGGGGGGACTAACTATGGCTACACCTTC.

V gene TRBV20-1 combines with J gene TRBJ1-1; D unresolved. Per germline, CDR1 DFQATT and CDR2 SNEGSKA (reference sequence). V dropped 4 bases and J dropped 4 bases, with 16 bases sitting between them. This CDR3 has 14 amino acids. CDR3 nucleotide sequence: TGCAGTGCTACCTCCTATGGAAAGGGCACTGAAGCTTTCTTT. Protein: CSATSYGKGTEAFF.

The CDR3 loop is CASSQEGAWIGYGNTEAFF. DNA for the CDR3: TGTGCCAGCAGCCAAGAAGGAGCCTGGATAGGGTACGGAAACACTGAAGCTTTCTTT. The gene calls are TRBV3-1 and TRBJ1-1; D is uncertain. The CDR3 length is 19 residues. V was trimmed by 0 bases and J by 2 bases, leaving 22 bases between them. Germline CDR1 reads LGHDT; CDR2 reads YNNKEL (reference sequence).

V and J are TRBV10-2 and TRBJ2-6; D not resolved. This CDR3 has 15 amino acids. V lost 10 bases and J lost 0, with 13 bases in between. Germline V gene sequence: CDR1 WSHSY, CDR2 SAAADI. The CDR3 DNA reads TGCGCCACCCCAAGGCCGGACTCTGGGGCCAACGTCCTGACTTTC. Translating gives CATPRPDSGANVLTF.

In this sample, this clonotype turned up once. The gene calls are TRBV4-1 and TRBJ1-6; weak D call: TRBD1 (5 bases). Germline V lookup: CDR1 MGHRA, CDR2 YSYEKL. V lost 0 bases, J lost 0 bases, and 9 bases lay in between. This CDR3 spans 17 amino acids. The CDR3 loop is CASSQDQGSSYNSPLHF. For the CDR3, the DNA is TGCGCCAGCAGCCAAGACCAGGGTAGCTCCTATAATTCACCCCTCCACTTT.

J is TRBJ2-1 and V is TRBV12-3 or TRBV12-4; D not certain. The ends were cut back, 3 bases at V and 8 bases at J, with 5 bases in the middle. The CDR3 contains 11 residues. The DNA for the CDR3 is TGTGCCAGCAGTTTTTCCTATGAGCAGTTCTTC. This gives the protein CASSFSYEQFF.